This T cell receptor beta chain was sequenced for a study of blood T cells in healthy people across ages. The germline V gene has CDR1 MNHNS and CDR2 SASEGT. V lost 2 bases and J lost 3; bases outside the gene matches: 6. This CDR3 contains 16 residues. Primed by a sample-barcoded 5' primer and a J-beta primer mix, a second PCR proceeded for 7 to 11 cycles. TCRdb passed the 5' RACE reads through MiXCR, listing each CDR3 protein once. The sample shows about 510,000 distinct CDR3 sequences, around 27% of them seen only once. The same sample was also studied in work on T cells of mothers and their children.

Sequenced input: blood. The clonotype was recovered from a boy aged 2 to 9 in good health. The chain carries TRBV6-1 and TRBJ2-3; 9 nucleotides line up with TRBD1. CDR3 coding DNA: TGTGCCAGCAGTGAAAGGACAGGGGAATCGACAGATACGCAGTATTTT. Encoded protein: CASSERTGESTDTQYF.